What follows describes a single TCR beta chain. At the DNA level, this CDR3 is encoded by other sequences in the same sample as well. These data originate in a study of cytomegalovirus exposure and HLA in healthy donors. The CDR3 consists of 15 residues. CDR1 SGHNT and CDR2 YYREEE come from the germline V gene (reference sequence). J was trimmed by 6 bases and V by 6 bases; bases with no gene match: 15. Researchers ran the PCR with 60 Vbeta and 13 Jbeta primers. Assay used: immunoSEQ multiplex PCR; TCRdb lists only in-frame clones, some missing. The sample includes about 140,000 clones, roughly 75% of them seen just once.

This TCR came from a man aged 35 to 55 in good health and CMV-seronegative. Material for sequencing was PBMCs. The chain couples TRBV5-4 to TRBJ2-7; 7 bases map to TRBD1. CDR3 region: CASKKEGGTYGEQYF. Written as DNA, the CDR3 is TGTGCCAGCAAAAAGGAAGGGGGCACTTATGGCGAGCAGTACTTC. Supplemented by reference TRBV5-4 and TRBJ2-7, the full variable domain reads ETGVTQSPTHLIKTRGQQVTLRCSSQSGHNTVSWYQQALGQGPQFIFQYYREEENGRGNFPPRFSGLQFPNYSSELNVNALELDDSALYLCASKKEGGTYGEQYFGPGTRLTVT.